Sequencing of this TCR beta chain was carried out in a study of blood T cell repertoires in COVID-19. This CDR3 contains 12 residues. With 3 bases removed from V and 7 bases from J, the gap between germline ends came to 9 bases. Data came from immunoSEQ multiplex PCR; TCRdb stores just in-frame clones and leaves some out. The sample has around 30,000 clones, around 86% seen once; the top ten hold approximately 6%. Sequencing was performed on peripheral blood. The V call is TRBV12-3 or TRBV12-4, the J call TRBJ1-2, with D uncertain. This receptor was taken from a woman over 75 with active or convalescent COVID-19. CDR3 coding DNA: TGTGCCAGCAGTTTCACCGGGGTTGGCTACACCTTC. Translation gives CASSFTGVGYTF.